The clone carrying this T cell receptor beta chain appeared a single time. Its antigen remains unknown. The assay was immunoSEQ multiplex PCR, and TCRdb's table has in-frame clones only and misses some. The profile covers 200,000 or so clones, with about 94% appearing a single time and about 9.3% taken by the ten largest. This specimen comes from a study of T cell responses to AZD1222 COVID-19 vaccine. Points from the study as a whole: The donors showed a predominance of white British ancestry and of females, with possible underestimation of clonal diversity. Reportedly, nearly half of unique spike TCRs recognized epitopes outside B.1.351/B.1.1.7 mutations.

Trimming cost V 1 base and J 4 bases; bases outside gene matches: 1. This CDR3 has 14 residues. Germline lookup yields CDR1 LNHDA and CDR2 SQIVND (reference sequence). J is TRBJ1-2 and V is TRBV19; 9 positions agree with TRBD1. This TCR was recovered from an adult in good health. The source material was peripheral blood, sampled on day 0 of AZD1222 vaccination. The CDR3 sequence: CASSIVGQGYGYTF. Here the CDR3 DNA reads TGTGCCAGTAGTATAGTGGGACAGGGCTATGGCTACACCTTC.